Listed below are T cell receptor beta chains from one sample, sequenced in a study of regulatory T cells in long-lasting Graves disease. TCRdb analysed the multiplex PCR reads with MiXCR anew, one entry per CDR3 protein. The sample lists hundreds of thousands of distinct CDR3 sequences, about 14% occurring once. The same data also went into a second study, on T cells in Graves' hyperthyroidism and ophthalmopathy.

The sequencing here drew on peripheral blood mononuclear cells (PBMCs), taken at new diagnosis, from a patient treated with antithyroid drugs. These receptors were obtained from a young man with Graves disease. CDR3s include the opening cysteine and the closing phenylalanine or tryptophan. D genes are given only for firm matches. Size tells how often a clone was seen (once, few, many) or the class of an expanded clone, and some rows leave it out.

J	D	size	V	DNA	CDR3
TRBJ1-3	.	many	TRBV7-9	TGTGCCAGCAGCTTGCCCCCAGGAGCGGGAAACACCATATATTTT	CASSLPPGAGNTIYF
TRBJ2-2	.	many	TRBV7-3	TGTGCCAGCAGCCGTTGGACCGGGGAGCTGTTTTTT	CASSRWTGELFF
TRBJ2-1	.	few	TRBV6-2/TRBV6-3	TGTGCCAGCAGTTACTCCTTTAGGGATGAGCAGTTCTTC	CASSYSFRDEQFF
TRBJ2-2	TRBD2	many	TRBV5-1	TGCGCCAGCAGCTTGCTAGCGGGAGGAAGGGCGAACACCGGGGAGCTGTTTTTT	CASSLLAGGRANTGELFF
TRBJ1-2	.	many	TRBV30	TGTGCCTGGTCGACTAGTGCGGGGTCCAGGAACTATGGCTACACCTTC	CAWSTSAGSRNYGYTF
TRBJ2-7	.	many	TRBV15	TGTGCCACCTCACGGGGCTACGAGCAGTACTTC	CATSRGYEQYF
TRBJ1-5	.	many	TRBV12-3/TRBV12-4	TGTGCCAGCAGTTTGGGGGATTACAATCAGCCCCAGCATTTT	CASSLGDYNQPQHF
TRBJ2-7	.	many	TRBV7-8	TGTGCCAGCAGCTGGGACACACTCTACGAGCAGTACTTC	CASSWDTLYEQYF
TRBJ1-5	.	few	TRBV5-5	TGTGCCAGCAGCGGGGAGTCTGGGAGCAATCAGCCCCAGCATTTT	CASSGESGSNQPQHF
TRBJ2-7	.	many	TRBV27	TGTGCCAGCAGTTTATTTTCGGGAGCTTACGAGCAGTACTTC	CASSLFSGAYEQYF
TRBJ1-1	.	many	TRBV19	TGTGCCAGTTCGTCTCAGGGGACGAACACTGAAGCTTTCTTT	CASSSQGTNTEAFF
TRBJ1-1	.	many	TRBV5-1	TGCGCCAGCAGCTTTATGACAGGGAACACTGAAGCTTTCTTT	CASSFMTGNTEAFF
TRBJ2-5	.	many	TRBV29-1	TGCAGCGTTGTGGGGGGGCAGATAAGACTGGAGACCCAGTACTTC	CSVVGGQIRLETQYF
TRBJ1-4	.	many	TRBV3-1	TGTGCCAGCAGCCAATTCCCCGAAAAACTGTTTTTT	CASSQFPEKLFF
TRBJ2-5	TRBD2	.	TRBV5-4	TGTGCCAGCAGCCCAAAGGTGGTAGCGGGGCAAGAGACCCAGTACTTC	CASSPKVVAGQETQYF
TRBJ1-2	.	few	TRBV14	TGTGCCAGCAGCCAAGCGCCGACAGCTAACTATGGCTACACCTTC	CASSQAPTANYGYTF
TRBJ2-2	.	few	TRBV30	TGTGCCTGGAGTGTACGGCAGGGGCGGGAGCTGTTTTTT	CAWSVRQGRELFF
TRBJ2-7	TRBD1	.	TRBV12-5	TGTGCTAGTGGTCCTTGGACAGGATACGCCCTTGAGCAGTACTTC	CASGPWTGYALEQYF
TRBJ1-4	TRBD1	few	TRBV19	TGTGCCAGTACTCAACGACAGGGGAGGGCAGCTAATGAAAAACTGTTTTTT	CASTQRQGRAANEKLFF
TRBJ1-1	.	few	TRBV7-9	TGTGCCAGCAGCCGCCCCGAGACGGAAGAAGCTTTCTTT	CASSRPETEEAFF
TRBJ2-1	.	many	TRBV24-1	TGTGCCACCAGTCGGGCTAGGGTGGATGAGCAGTTCTTC	CATSRARVDEQFF
TRBJ1-1	.	.	TRBV7-2	TGTGCCAGCAGCTCGGCAACGACGGGCACTGAAGCTTTCTTT	CASSSATTGTEAFF
TRBJ2-2	.	.	TRBV12-3/TRBV12-4	TGTGCCAGCAGGGCTGAGGGCCCTAGGGGTACCGGGGAGCTGTTTTTT	CASRAEGPRGTGELFF
TRBJ2-2	.	many	TRBV20-1	TGCAGTGCTCCCCGGACCGGCGTCGGGGAGCTGTTTTTT	CSAPRTGVGELFF
TRBJ1-1	.	many	TRBV11-2	TGTGCCAGCAGTTTGGGGGCCACTGAAGCTTTCTTT	CASSLGATEAFF
TRBJ2-2	TRBD1	many	TRBV12-3/TRBV12-4	TGTGCCAGCAGTCTCGCCGGGACAGGGGTGACGGGCACCGGGGAGCTGTTTTTT	CASSLAGTGVTGTGELFF
TRBJ2-3	TRBD2	many	TRBV20-1	TGCAGTGCTAGACGGACTAGCGGGAGTAGAACAGATACGCAGTATTTT	CSARRTSGSRTDTQYF
TRBJ2-2	TRBD2	many	TRBV10-3	TGTGCCATCAACCGACTAGCGGGAGGGACCGGGGAGCTGTTTTTT	CAINRLAGGTGELFF
TRBJ2-1	.	few	TRBV7-9	TGTGCCAGCAGCTTTTCGACAGATAATGAGCAGTTCTTC	CASSFSTDNEQFF
TRBJ2-1	.	many	TRBV7-2	TGTGCCAGCCGGCCCGGGGGTGGGCGTTCCGCTAGCTCCTACAATGAGCAGTTCTTC	CASRPGGGRSASSYNEQFF
TRBJ2-1	.	.	TRBV6-2/TRBV6-3	TGCGCCAGCAGTGAGTTGCAGGGCACTCCCTCCTACAATGAGCGGTTCTTC	CASSELQGTPSYNERFF
TRBJ1-6	.	many	TRBV6-1	TGTGCCAGCAGGGAAGGAAATTCACCCCTCCACTTT	CASREGNSPLHF
TRBJ1-2	TRBD1	many	TRBV11-3	TGTGCCAGCAGCTTAGATCGGTTCCCCGCGACAGGGGGGAACTATGGCTACACCTTC	CASSLDRFPATGGNYGYTF
TRBJ1-5	.	.	TRBV25-1	TGTGCCAGCAGTGAATATCGACGACAGCCTCAGCCCCAGCATTTT	CASSEYRRQPQPQHF
TRBJ2-1	TRBD1	many	TRBV11-2	TGTGCCAGCAGCACCCTGGGGCGGTCGGGACAGGGTTTCTTC	CASSTLGRSGQGFF
TRBJ2-7	TRBD2	.	TRBV28	TGTGCCAGCAGTAGGGGGCTAGCGGGAGAGGATGACGAGCAGTACTTC	CASSRGLAGEDDEQYF
TRBJ2-5	.	many	TRBV5-6	TGTGCCAGCAAGAGCGAGTCCGAGGAAGAGACCCAGTACTTC	CASKSESEEETQYF
TRBJ2-1	TRBD2	.	TRBV9	TGTGCCAGCAGCGAGCTAGTGGGAGGGCCGAGGAATGAGCAGTTCTTC	CASSELVGGPRNEQFF
TRBJ2-3	.	many	TRBV12-3/TRBV12-4	TGTGCCAGCAGTCATAGCGTAGATACGCAGTATTTT	CASSHSVDTQYF
TRBJ2-1	.	.	TRBV18	TGTGCCAGCTCACCACCGGTACTTACCTACAATGAGCAGTTCTTC	CASSPPVLTYNEQFF
TRBJ2-3	.	many	TRBV18	TGTGCCAGCTCACCCCCGGCGGGACATAATAGCACAGATACGCAGTATTTT	CASSPPAGHNSTDTQYF
TRBJ2-2	.	.	TRBV5-1	TGCGCCAGCAGCTTAGGGAGGTACGACGGGGAGCTGTTTTTT	CASSLGRYDGELFF
TRBJ2-7	TRBD1	many	TRBV20-1	TGCAGTGCTAGAGATGGGACAGGGGGACCCTACGAGCAGTACTTC	CSARDGTGGPYEQYF
TRBJ2-7	TRBD1	few	TRBV30	TGTGCCTGCGCAGGGGGCTACGAGCAGTACTTC	CACAGGYEQYF
TRBJ2-3	TRBD1	many	TRBV11-2	TGTGCCAGCAGCTCGCGACAGGGCGCCACAGATACGCAGTATTTT	CASSSRQGATDTQYF
TRBJ2-1	TRBD2	few	TRBV6-1	TGTGCCAGCAGTGAAGCGCTTCGGACTAGCGGCTACAATGAGCAGTTCTTC	CASSEALRTSGYNEQFF
TRBJ2-1	.	.	TRBV20-1	TGCAGTGCTAGAGATAGTAGGGCTAACTCCTACAATGAGCAGTTCTTC	CSARDSRANSYNEQFF
TRBJ2-1	TRBD2	.	TRBV10-1	TGCGCCAGCAAGCCGGGACTAGCGGGAGATGAGCAGTTCTTC	CASKPGLAGDEQFF
TRBJ2-2	TRBD1	many	TRBV29-1	TGCAGCGTTGAAGGCCCCGGGACAGGTCCTCTCACCGGGGAGCTGTTTTTT	CSVEGPGTGPLTGELFF
TRBJ1-6	.	many	TRBV6-1	TGTGCCAGCCAGAGTCTTATCGGGGTCCGTAATTCACCCCTCCACTTT	CASQSLIGVRNSPLHF
TRBJ2-1	.	.	TRBV29-1	TGCAGCGTCGACCCCACCATCGATGAGCAGTTCTTC	CSVDPTIDEQFF
TRBJ2-1	TRBD2	.	TRBV7-2	TGTGCCAGCAGCGACCTAGCGGGATACTCCTACAATGAGCAGTTCTTC	CASSDLAGYSYNEQFF
TRBJ1-5	.	many	TRBV7-9	TGTGCCAGCAGCTTCTCGGACAGTAGGCAGCCCCAGCATTTT	CASSFSDSRQPQHF
TRBJ2-3	TRBD2	many	TRBV20-1	TGCAGTGCTTCCCCTAGCGGGAGGGCCGAAGATACGCAGTATTTT	CSASPSGRAEDTQYF
TRBJ2-5	TRBD1	many	TRBV12-3/TRBV12-4	TGTGCCAGCACCCTAAGGAGGTACAGGGGGCGCGGAGAGACCCAGTACTTC	CASTLRRYRGRGETQYF
TRBJ1-3	TRBD1	.	TRBV11-3	TGTGCCAGCAGTTCACGAAGGGTAGCCGGACAGGGGGTGCCGAGCTCTGGAAACACCATATATTTT	CASSSRRVAGQGVPSSGNTIYF
TRBJ2-1	.	many	TRBV24-1	TGTGCCACCAGTGATTCCAGCTTATATGAGCAGTTCTTC	CATSDSSLYEQFF